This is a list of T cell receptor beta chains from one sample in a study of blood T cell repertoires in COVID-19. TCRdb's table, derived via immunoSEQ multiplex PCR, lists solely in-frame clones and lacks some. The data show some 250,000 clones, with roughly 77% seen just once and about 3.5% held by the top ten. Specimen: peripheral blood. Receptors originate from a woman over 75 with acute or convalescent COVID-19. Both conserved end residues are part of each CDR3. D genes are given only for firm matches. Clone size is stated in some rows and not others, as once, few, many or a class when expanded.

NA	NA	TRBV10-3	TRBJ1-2	TGTGCCATCAGTGAGTCGGCAGACTATGGCTACACCTTC	CAISESADYGYTF
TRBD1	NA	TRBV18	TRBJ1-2	TGTGCCAGCTCACCACCTGGACAGGGCTATGGCTACACCTTC	CASSPPGQGYGYTF
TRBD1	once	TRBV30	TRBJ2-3	TGTGCCTGGCGCGCCCGGGACAGGTTCACAGATACGCAGTATTTT	CAWRARDRFTDTQYF
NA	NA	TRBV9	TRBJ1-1	TGTGCCAGCAGCCCCCAGGGGCAACCGAACACTGAAGCTTTCTTT	CASSPQGQPNTEAFF
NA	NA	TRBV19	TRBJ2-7	TGTGCCAGTAGTAGGGAGGCTACCTACGAGCAGTACTTC	CASSREATYEQYF
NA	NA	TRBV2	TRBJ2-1	TGTGCCAGCAGGGGGACTGGCTACAATGAGCAGTTCTTC	CASRGTGYNEQFF
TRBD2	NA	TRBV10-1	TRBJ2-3	TGCGCCAGCAGTGAGTCGAAGGGACTAGCGGGGAGCACAGATACGCAGTATTTT	CASSESKGLAGSTDTQYF
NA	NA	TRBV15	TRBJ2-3	TGTGCCACCAGCAGAGATCACTCCCGAGGGCTAGATACGCAGTATTTT	CATSRDHSRGLDTQYF
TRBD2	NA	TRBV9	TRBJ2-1	TGTGCCAGCAGCGTAGCTAGCGGGAGAAACTACAATGAGCAGTTCTTC	CASSVASGRNYNEQFF
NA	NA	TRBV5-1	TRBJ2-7	TGCGCCAGCAGTACCGGGACAAGTTCCTACGAGCAGTACTTC	CASSTGTSSYEQYF
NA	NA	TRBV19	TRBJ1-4	TGTGCCAGTAGCCTGACCGGGACTATAAGCGAAAAACTGTTTTTT	CASSLTGTISEKLFF
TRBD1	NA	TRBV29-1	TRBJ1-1	TGCAGCGTTGTACCCAACTACAGGGGAGGCCTAGCTTTCTTT	CSVVPNYRGGLAFF
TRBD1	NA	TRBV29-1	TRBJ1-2	TGCAGCGTTGGTCGACAGGGGCAGGATGGCTACACCTTC	CSVGRQGQDGYTF
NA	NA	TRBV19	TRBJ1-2	TGTGCCAGTACATACTTAACCGGGGACTATGGCTACACCTTC	CASTYLTGDYGYTF
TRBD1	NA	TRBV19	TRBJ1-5	TGTGCCAGTAGCAGGGATGGACAGGGTAGCAATCAGCCCCAGCATTTT	CASSRDGQGSNQPQHF
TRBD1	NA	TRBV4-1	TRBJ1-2	TGCGCCAGCAACCCGGACAGGGGGATTGGTAACTATGGCTACACCTTC	CASNPDRGIGNYGYTF
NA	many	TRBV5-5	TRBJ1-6	TGTGCCAGCAGCTTAGTGGCCGATTCACCCCTCCACTTT	CASSLVADSPLHF
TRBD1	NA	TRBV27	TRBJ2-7	TGTGCCAGCAGTGTACGACAGGGGGCGGGCGAGCAGTACTTC	CASSVRQGAGEQYF
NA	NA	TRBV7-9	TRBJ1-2	TGTGCCAGCAGCAGCCAGGGGTATGGCTACACCTTC	CASSSQGYGYTF
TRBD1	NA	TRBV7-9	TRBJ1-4	TGTGCCAGCAGCTACATGACAGGGGGCTTTACTGAAAAACTGTTTTTT	CASSYMTGGFTEKLFF
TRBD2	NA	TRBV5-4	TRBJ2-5	TGTGCCAGCAGCTTGGCCGGACGGGAGGTCCGGCGGGAGACCCAGTACTTC	CASSLAGREVRRETQYF
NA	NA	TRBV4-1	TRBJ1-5	TGCGCCAGCAGCCAAGAGGCTGCAGGGCGAAGTCACAATAGCAATCAGCCCCAGCATTTT	CASSQEAAGRSHNSNQPQHF
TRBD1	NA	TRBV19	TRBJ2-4	TGTGCCAGTAGAAACCCCGGGACAGGGGGCAACATTCAGTACTTC	CASRNPGTGGNIQYF
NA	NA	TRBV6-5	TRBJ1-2	TGTGCCAGCAGTTTTGACGGAGCCCGCTACACCTTC	CASSFDGARYTF
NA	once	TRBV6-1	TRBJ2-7	TGTGCCAGCAGTGAACAGGGGGGTTACGAGCAGTACTTC	CASSEQGGYEQYF
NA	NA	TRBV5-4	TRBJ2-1	TGTGCCAGCAGCTTGGAGCAAGCGGTATACAATGAGCAGTTCTTC	CASSLEQAVYNEQFF
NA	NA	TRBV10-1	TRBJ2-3	TGCGCCAGCAGTGTGTGGATGGGCGGGCGAAGAGTGAAAGATACGCAGTATTTT	CASSVWMGGRRVKDTQYF
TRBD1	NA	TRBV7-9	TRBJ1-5	TGTGCCAGCAGCTTAGGGACAGGGGGCGGCGGAGATCAGCCCCAGCATTTT	CASSLGTGGGGDQPQHF
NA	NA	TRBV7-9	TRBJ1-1	TGTGCCAGCAGCTTAGGAACGAGCTCTGAAGCTTTCTTT	CASSLGTSSEAFF
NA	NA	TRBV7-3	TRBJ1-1	TGTGCCAGCAGCCAACAGGGCCTTAAAAACACTGAAGCTTTCTTT	CASSQQGLKNTEAFF
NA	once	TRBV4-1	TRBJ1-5	TGCGCCAGCAGCCAAACAGCCCAAACCGGCAATCAGCCCCAGCATTTT	CASSQTAQTGNQPQHF
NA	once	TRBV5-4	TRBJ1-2	TGTGCCAGCAGCTTAGGGAGGGGCCAAGGGTATGGCTACACCTTC	CASSLGRGQGYGYTF
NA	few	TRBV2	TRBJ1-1	TGTGCCAGCACCCTGGACATGCTGAACACTGAAGCTTTCTTT	CASTLDMLNTEAFF
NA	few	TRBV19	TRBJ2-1	TGTGCCAGTAGTAGCGGGCGGAATGAGCAGTTCTTC	CASSSGRNEQFF
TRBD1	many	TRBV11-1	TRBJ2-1	TGTGCCAGCAGCACCGGACAGGGGGCCTACAATGAGCAGTTCTTC	CASSTGQGAYNEQFF
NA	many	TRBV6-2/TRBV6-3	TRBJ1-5	TGTGCCAGCAGCCCTGCCATGATGCGTCAGCCCCAGCATTTT	CASSPAMMRQPQHF
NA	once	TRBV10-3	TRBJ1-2	TGTGCCATCAGTGACCTTGGGGGCGCGAACTATGGCTACACCTTC	CAISDLGGANYGYTF
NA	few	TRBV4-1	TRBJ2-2	TGCGCCAGCAGCCTCTATATAGCGGAGAACACCGGGGAGCTGTTTTTT	CASSLYIAENTGELFF
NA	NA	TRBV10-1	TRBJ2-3	TGCGCCAGCAGCTTAGGGGGTACAGATACGCAGTATTTT	CASSLGGTDTQYF
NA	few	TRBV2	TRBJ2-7	TGTGCCAGCAGTGAATCTGGAACTAGCTCCTACGAGCAGTACTTC	CASSESGTSSYEQYF
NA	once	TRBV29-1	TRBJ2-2	TGCAGCGTCCTCACCGGGGAGCTGTTTTTT	CSVLTGELFF
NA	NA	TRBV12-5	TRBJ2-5	TGTGCTAGTGGTTTGGCAGGCCAAGAGACCCAGTACTTC	CASGLAGQETQYF
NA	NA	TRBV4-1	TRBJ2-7	TGCGCCAGCAGCCAAGACAGGGGATACACCTACGAGCAGTACTTC	CASSQDRGYTYEQYF
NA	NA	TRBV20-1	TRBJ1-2	TGCAGTGCTAGTTCAGGCGCAGGTCAGGGCTACACCTTC	CSASSGAGQGYTF
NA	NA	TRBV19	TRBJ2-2	TGTGCCAGTAGTATAATCGGGACCGGGGAGCTGTTTTTT	CASSIIGTGELFF
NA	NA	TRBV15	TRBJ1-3	TGTGCCACCAGCAGAGATCCCCTGGTCGGGACCATATATTTT	CATSRDPLVGTIYF